This T cell receptor (beta chain) was sequenced during a study of blood T cell repertoires in COVID-19. Assay: immunoSEQ multiplex PCR; the TCRdb copy retains only in-frame clones and omits some. The sample shows 45,000 to 60,000 clones, approximately 90% of them seen only once. Germline V CDR1 and CDR2: LGHDT, YNNKEL (reference sequence). The V end lost 3 bases, the J end lost 1 base, and 12 bases lay between the germline ends. The CDR3 runs to 15 residues. The sequencing sample was made of peripheral blood. This receptor was taken from a man aged 50 or older with acute or convalescent COVID-19. The rearrangement joins TRBV3-1 (or the pseudogene TRBV3-2) to TRBJ1-2; maybe TRBD1 (5 bases). The CDR3 DNA follows: TGTGCCAGCAGCCACCCCGGGGGGGTTAACTATGGCTACACCTTC. Translation gives CASSHPGGVNYGYTF.